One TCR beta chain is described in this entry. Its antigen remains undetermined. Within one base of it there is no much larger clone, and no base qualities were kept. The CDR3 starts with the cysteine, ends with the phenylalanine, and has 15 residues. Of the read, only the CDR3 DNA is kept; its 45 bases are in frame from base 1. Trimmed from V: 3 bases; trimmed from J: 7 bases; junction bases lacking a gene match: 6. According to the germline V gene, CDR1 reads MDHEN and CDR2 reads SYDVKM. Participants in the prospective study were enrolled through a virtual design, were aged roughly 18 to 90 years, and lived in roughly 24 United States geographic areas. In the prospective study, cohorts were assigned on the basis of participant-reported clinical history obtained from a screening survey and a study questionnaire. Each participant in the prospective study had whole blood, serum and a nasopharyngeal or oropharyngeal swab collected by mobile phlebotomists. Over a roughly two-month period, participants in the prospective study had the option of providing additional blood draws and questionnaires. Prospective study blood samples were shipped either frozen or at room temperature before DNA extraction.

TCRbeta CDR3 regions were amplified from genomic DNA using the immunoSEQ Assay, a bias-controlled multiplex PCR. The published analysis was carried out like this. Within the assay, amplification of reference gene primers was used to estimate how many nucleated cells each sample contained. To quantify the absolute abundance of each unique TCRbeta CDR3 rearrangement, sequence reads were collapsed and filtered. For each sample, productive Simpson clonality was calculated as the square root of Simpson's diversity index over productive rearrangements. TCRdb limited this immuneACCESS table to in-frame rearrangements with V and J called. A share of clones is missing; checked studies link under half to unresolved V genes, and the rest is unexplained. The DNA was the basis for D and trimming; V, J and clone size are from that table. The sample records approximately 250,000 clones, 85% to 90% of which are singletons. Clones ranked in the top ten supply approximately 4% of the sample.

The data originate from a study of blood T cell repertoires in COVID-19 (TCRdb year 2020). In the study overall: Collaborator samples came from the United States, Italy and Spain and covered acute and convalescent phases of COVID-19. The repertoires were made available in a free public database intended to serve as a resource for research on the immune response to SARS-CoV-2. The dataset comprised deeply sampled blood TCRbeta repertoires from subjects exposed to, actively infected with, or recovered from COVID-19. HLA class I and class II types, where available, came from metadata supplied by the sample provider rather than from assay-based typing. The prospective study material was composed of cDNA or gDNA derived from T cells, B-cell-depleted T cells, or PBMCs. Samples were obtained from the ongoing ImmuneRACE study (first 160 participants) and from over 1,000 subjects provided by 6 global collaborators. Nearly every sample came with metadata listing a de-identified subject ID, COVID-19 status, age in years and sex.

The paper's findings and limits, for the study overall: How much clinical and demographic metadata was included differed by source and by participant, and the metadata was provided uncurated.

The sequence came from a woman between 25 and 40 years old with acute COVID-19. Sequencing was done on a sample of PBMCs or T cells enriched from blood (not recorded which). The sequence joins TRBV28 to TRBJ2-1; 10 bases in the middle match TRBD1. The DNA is TGTGCCAGCAGTTTTGCGGGACAGGGGCAAAATGAGCAGTTCTTC. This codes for CASSFAGQGQNEQFF.